Each of the 29 T cell receptor beta chains below was sequenced from the same sample in a study of cytomegalovirus exposure and HLA in healthy donors. Primers included in the PCR were 60 Vbeta and 13 Jbeta primers. Measured with immunoSEQ multiplex PCR; TCRdb has only the in-frame clones, and not every one. The sample shows 150,000 to 200,000 clones, roughly 77% of them seen only once. The source material was PBMCs. These receptors were taken from a man between 18 and 29 years old in good health and CMV-seropositive.

This clone was recorded a few times. CDR3 in amino acids: CASSDHRGLTEAFF. CDR3 DNA: TGCGCCAGCAGCGATCACAGGGGGCTAACTGAAGCTTTCTTT. The V gene is TRBV5-1, the J gene TRBJ1-1; 9 nucleotides match TRBD1. The CDR3 is made up of 14 amino acids. Trimming cost V 4 bases and J 5 bases; bases outside gene matches: 6. Looked up from germline, CDR1 is SGHRS and CDR2 is YFSETQ.

The chain recombines TRBV10-1 with TRBJ1-1, with 7 bases matching TRBD1. Germline V gene data show CDR1 as WNHNN and CDR2 as SYGVQD (reference sequence). V shed 2 bases, J shed 1 base, and the junction held 1 base outside the gene matches. This CDR3 has 14 amino acids. CDR3 region: CASSERTGNTEAFF. As DNA, the CDR3 is TGCGCCAGCAGTGAGAGGACAGGGAACACTGAAGCTTTCTTT.

This clone was seen a few times. CDR3 sequence (DNA): TGTGCCAGCAGTTTAGGGGCGACTGAAGCTTTCTTT. This encodes CASSLGATEAFF. J is TRBJ1-1 and V is TRBV2, with D perhaps matching TRBD1 (5 bases). The germline gives CDR1 SNHLY, CDR2 FYNNEI. The CDR3 consists of 12 residues. V shed 5 bases and J shed 5 bases, with 9 bases lying between them.

V gene TRBV28 combines with J gene TRBJ1-1; tentative D call: TRBD1 (6 bases). The germline gives CDR1 MDHEN, CDR2 SYDVKM. The CDR3 has 12 residues. The ends were cut back, 11 bases at V and 3 bases at J, with 13 bases in the middle. CDR3 nucleotides: TGTGCCGGAGGGGAGGGGGACACTGAAGCTTTCTTT. Protein product: CAGGEGDTEAFF.

V is TRBV6-5 and J is TRBJ1-1; the D is unclear. CDR3 length: 12 amino acids. The germline gives CDR1 MNHEY, CDR2 SVGAGI. V was shortened by 8 bases and J by 1 base, with 8 bases between the two germline ends. CDR3 DNA sequence: TGTGCCAGCGGGCAGAGGAACACTGAAGCTTTCTTT. Its protein is CASGQRNTEAFF.

V usage is TRBV6-6 and J usage is TRBJ1-4; D not resolved. The CDR3 runs to 16 residues. Trimming shortened V by 2 bases and J by 7 bases, and 17 bases separated the two germline ends. CDR1 and CDR2 from the germline V gene are MNHNY and SVGAGI (reference sequence). The CDR3, as DNA: TGTGCCAGCAGTTACGACCTTCAGGCAGTAGTTGAAAAACTGTTTTTT. It is translated as CASSYDLQAVVEKLFF.

The V call is TRBV9, the J call TRBJ2-2, with 10 bases identical to TRBD1. This CDR3 region has 17 residues. CDR1 is SGDLS, CDR2 YYNGEE, per germline. Unmatched junction bases numbered 10, after V lost 4 bases and J lost 4 bases. The CDR3: CASSPSGTGDLTGELFF. CDR3 coding DNA: TGTGCCAGCAGCCCTTCCGGGACAGGGGACCTCACCGGGGAGCTGTTTTTT.

The V call is TRBV12-5, the J call TRBJ1-1; 8 nucleotides match TRBD1. Germline CDR1 is LGHNT and CDR2 is FRNRAP. The CDR3 is made up of 17 amino acids. V gave up 1 base and J gave up 2 bases; unmatched junction bases: 9. CDR3 amino acids: CASGLADRVTGNTEAFF. The CDR3 bases are TGTGCTAGTGGTTTGGCGGACAGGGTAACCGGTAACACTGAAGCTTTCTTT.

The sample holds a few counts of this clone. V usage is TRBV11-2 and J usage is TRBJ2-7; no firm D call. Trimming pared 4 bases from V and 3 bases from J, leaving 13 bases between. CDR1 is SGHAT, CDR2 FQNNGV, per germline. This CDR3 spans 14 amino acids. Here the CDR3 DNA reads TGTGCCAGCAGCTCCCCCGACTCCGACTACGAGCAGTACGTC. Its translation: CASSSPDSDYEQYV.

The rearrangement uses TRBV6-6 and TRBJ2-1; no definite D call. Germline lookup yields CDR1 MNHNY and CDR2 SVGAGI (reference sequence). The CDR3 runs to 11 residues. Trimming took off 6 bases at V and 10 bases at J, with 10 bases between the two ends. CDR3 sequence reads: CASSPDGEQFF. For the CDR3, the DNA is TGTGCCAGCAGCCCCGACGGGGAGCAGTTCTTC.

The sample holds a few counts of this clone. The chain combines TRBV4-1 with TRBJ1-6; D might be TRBD1 (5 bases). The V and J ends lost 1 base and 9 bases respectively, with 13 bases between them. This CDR3 is built from 15 residues. Germline CDR1 MGHRA, CDR2 YSYEKL. The CDR3 protein is CASSQGGTTGSPLHF. DNA for the CDR3: TGCGCCAGCAGCCAAGGCGGGACGACCGGTTCACCCCTCCACTTT.

This sequence joins TRBV2 and TRBJ2-2; D is unclear. This CDR3 has 13 residues. CDR1 is SNHLY, CDR2 FYNNEI, per germline. The V end was cut by 8 bases, the J end by 7 bases, with 14 bases between. CDR3: CASLPGRGGELFF. In DNA form, the CDR3 reads TGTGCCAGCCTTCCAGGCCGTGGCGGGGAGCTGTTTTTT.

This clone was found once. The chain employs TRBV6-5 and TRBJ1-2; possibly TRBD1 for D (5 bases). The V gene lost 2 bases and the J gene lost 2 bases, with 9 bases spanning the gap. Germline V gene sequence: CDR1 MNHEY, CDR2 SVGAGI. The CDR3 contains 14 residues. CDR3: CASSYRGHNYGYTF. The CDR3, as DNA: TGTGCCAGCAGTTACAGGGGCCACAACTATGGCTACACCTTC.

The chain recombines TRBV6-6 with TRBJ2-1; 8 nucleotides line up with TRBD1. The germline CDR1 and CDR2 sequences are MNHNY and SVGAGI (reference sequence). V was clipped by 7 bases and J by 5 bases; unmatched bases: 13. The CDR3 runs to 16 residues. CDR3 sequence reads: CASTMPGQGWDNEQFF. In DNA form, the CDR3 reads TGTGCCAGCACTATGCCCGGACAGGGTTGGGACAATGAGCAGTTCTTC.

The chain employs TRBV28 and TRBJ1-4; a possible D gene is TRBD1 (5 bases). V was trimmed by 3 bases and J by 6 bases, leaving 8 bases between them. Germline V gene data show CDR1 as MDHEN and CDR2 as SYDVKM. The CDR3 is made up of 13 amino acids. The CDR3 nucleotides are TGTGCCAGCAGTTTCCAGGGCTATGAAAAACTGTTTTTT. Protein sequence: CASSFQGYEKLFF. Full variable domain (rest looked up from reference TRBV28 and TRBJ1-4): DVKVTQSSRYLVKRTGEKVFLECVQDMDHENMFWYRQDPGLGLRLIYFSYDVKMKEKGDIPEGYSVSREKKERFSLILESASTNQTSMYLCASSFQGYEKLFFGSGTQLSVL.

V usage is TRBV5-1 and J usage is TRBJ2-5, with 7 nucleotides matching TRBD2. The CDR3 is made up of 14 amino acids. V trimming: 2 bases; J trimming: 3 bases; junction bases outside the gene matches: 4. The germline V gene has CDR1 SGHRS and CDR2 YFSETQ. This chain's CDR3 is CASSLRGSKETQYF. CDR3 coding DNA: TGCGCCAGCAGCTTACGCGGGAGCAAAGAGACCCAGTACTTC.

This clone was detected only once. The junction departs from germline at one end; a sequencing error may be responsible. The chain links TRBV6-5 to TRBJ2-2; weak D call: TRBD1 (6 bases). The CDR3 is 15 amino acids. In germline, CDR1 is MNHEY, CDR2 SVGAGI. CDR3 sequence: CASSYSVRGAGKLFF. For the CDR3, the DNA is TGTGCCAGCAGTTACTCAGTCAGGGGCGCCGGGAAGCTGTTTTTT.

The J gene is TRBJ1-6, the V gene TRBV6-1; TRBD1 agrees at 7 bases. The V and J ends lost 4 bases and 7 bases, in that order; junction bases with no gene match: 7. From germline, CDR1 is MNHNS and CDR2 SASEGT. The CDR3 sequence is 15 residues long. CDR3 nucleotides: TGTGCCAGCAGTGTCTTGACAGGGAACAATTCACCCCTCCACTTT. It translates to CASSVLTGNNSPLHF.

The chain uses TRBV28 and TRBJ1-5; unclear D gene. Germline CDR1 reads MDHEN; CDR2 reads SYDVKM. This CDR3 spans 12 amino acids. V lost 3 bases, J lost 5 bases, and 5 bases lay in between. The CDR3 sequence is CASSLSDQPQHF. As DNA, the CDR3 is TGTGCCAGCAGTTTGTCCGATCAGCCCCAGCATTTT.

The chain combines TRBV28 with TRBJ1-2; D might be TRBD1 (5 bases). The V gene lost 5 bases and the J gene lost 3 bases, with 13 bases spanning the gap. This CDR3 contains 14 residues. Germline CDR1 is MDHEN and CDR2 is SYDVKM. The CDR3 DNA follows: TGTGCCAGCAGTGAAATCAGGGCGGACTATGGCTACACCTTC. This sequence encodes CASSEIRADYGYTF.

The rearrangement uses TRBV18 and TRBJ1-1; TRBD1 is a possible D gene (6 bases). V was trimmed by 7 bases and J by 3 bases, leaving 15 bases between them. Germline CDR1 reads KGHSH; CDR2 reads LQKENI. This CDR3 contains 14 residues. The CDR3 spells CASLAEGDHTEAFF. The CDR3 DNA reads TGTGCCAGCTTAGCCGAGGGGGACCACACTGAAGCTTTCTTT.

Details on this clone: Compared with germline, one end of the junction differs, possibly owing to a read error. Distinct nucleotide sequences in the sample also encode this CDR3. CDR3 nucleotides: TGCGCCACCCTCAGACAGGGGACGGCCACTGAAGCTTTCTTT. Translated: CATLRQGTATEAFF. This chain links TRBV10-3 with TRBJ1-1, with 8 positions matching TRBD1. The germline CDR1 and CDR2 sequences are ENHRY and SYGVKD. The CDR3 totals 14 residues.

The genes are TRBV27 and TRBJ2-2, with TRBD2 identical over 11 bases. The CDR3 has 17 residues. V was pared by 2 bases and J by 6 bases, with 8 bases of the junction left unmatched. Germline V gene sequence: CDR1 MNHEY, CDR2 SMNVEV (reference sequence). As DNA, the CDR3 is TGTGCCAGCAGTTTAACACCGGGACTAGCGGAGTCCGGGGAGCTGTTTTTT. It is translated as CASSLTPGLAESGELFF.

The chain employs TRBV5-4 and TRBJ2-3; weak D call: TRBD2 (5 bases). The germline V and J ends were trimmed by 3 bases and 0 bases, with 11 bases remaining between them. Germline CDR1 and CDR2: SGHNT and YYREEE (reference sequence). CDR3 length equals 15 residues. CDR3 bases: TGTGCCAGCAGCTCCGGAGGAACTAGCACAGATACGCAGTATTTT. Translation gives CASSSGGTSTDTQYF.

This clone was seen a few times. The V gene is TRBV5-1, the J gene TRBJ2-5; D remains unclear. V was cut by 4 bases and J by 4 bases, with 8 bases left in between. The CDR3 is 12 amino acids. The germline V gene encodes CDR1 SGHRS and CDR2 YFSETQ. The CDR3: CASSPPGETQYF. CDR3 bases: TGCGCCAGCAGCCCGCCGGGAGAGACCCAGTACTTC. Filled out from reference TRBV5-1 and TRBJ2-5, the complete variable domain reads KAGVTQTPRYLIKTRGQQVTLSCSPISGHRSVSWYQQTPGQGLQFLFEYFSETQRNKGNFPGRFSGRQFSNSRSEMNVSTLELGDSALYLCASSPPGETQYFGPGTRLLVL.

The genes are TRBV7-9 and TRBJ1-2; a possible D gene is TRBD1 (5 bases). Germline V gene data show CDR1 as SEHNR and CDR2 as FQNEAQ (reference sequence). The CDR3 totals 15 residues. Trimming removed 5 bases from V and 8 bases from J, with 21 bases in between. The CDR3 loop reads CASSRPDIRAGGYTF. The CDR3 coding sequence is TGTGCCAGCAGCCGGCCGGACATCCGTGCGGGAGGCTACACCTTC. Full variable domain (outside the CDR3, taken from reference TRBV7-9 and TRBJ1-2): DTGVSQNPRHKITKRGQNVTFRCDPISEHNRLYWYRQTLGQGPEFLTYFQNEAQLEKSRLLSDRFSAERPKGSFSTLEIQRTEQGDSAMYLCASSRPDIRAGGYTFGSGTRLTVV.

The CDR3, as DNA: TGTGCCTGGAGTCCCGGGATCCACCAAGAGACCCAGTACTTC. As protein: CAWSPGIHQETQYF. The chain recombines TRBV30 with TRBJ2-5, with TRBD2 as a possible D gene (5 bases). The V and J ends lost 2 bases and 0 bases respectively, with 10 bases between them. This CDR3 is 14 amino acids long. Germline assignment: CDR1 GTSNPN and CDR2 SVGIG (reference sequence).

J is TRBJ2-3 and V is TRBV29-1, with TRBD2 matching over 13 bases. The CDR3 covers 17 residues. From germline, CDR1 is SQVTM and CDR2 ANQGSEA. Trimming cost V 4 bases and J 0 bases; bases outside gene matches: 7. Here the CDR3 reads CSVGGLAGAVSTDTQYF. For the CDR3, the DNA is TGCAGCGTTGGAGGACTAGCGGGAGCAGTTAGCACAGATACGCAGTATTTT.

This clone was picked up a small number of times. The chain carries TRBV19 and TRBJ1-1; D ambiguous. Germline values: CDR1 LNHDA, CDR2 SQIVND (reference sequence). Trimming removed 1 base at V and 1 base at J, with 10 bases between. The CDR3 has 15 amino acids. DNA of the CDR3: TGTGCCAGTAGTATAGGGGCAGGTTCGAACACTGAAGCTTTCTTT. This translates into CASSIGAGSNTEAFF.